This TCR beta chain came from a study of T cell responses to AZD1222 COVID-19 vaccine. Notes on the study in general: In the spike-specific TCR repertoire, nearly half reportedly target unmutated variant regions. Dominant at 160-218 and 743-854, vaccine-associated CD4 TCRs also spanned spike.

The data were produced by immunoSEQ multiplex PCR, yet TCRdb's version contains in-frame clones alone and is incomplete. The sample includes around 140,000 clones, 90% to 95% of them seen just once. V was cut by 0 bases and J by 2 bases, with 7 bases left in between. Germline assignment: CDR1 MNHNY and CDR2 SVGAGI (reference sequence). The CDR3 is made up of 14 amino acids. In this sample, this clone turned up once. The antigen is unknown. This TCR derives from an adult who had recovered from COVID-19. The J gene is TRBJ2-5, the V gene TRBV6-6; D is possibly TRBD2 (5 bases). Here the sequenced sample was peripheral blood, taken after recovery from COVID-19. CDR3 DNA sequence: TGTGCCAGCAGTTACTCAGGGAGTCAAGAGACCCAGTACTTC. This sequence encodes CASSYSGSQETQYF.